This TCR beta chain was documented in a study of blood T cells in healthy people across ages. For the second PCR, which ran for roughly 7 to 11 cycles, a sample-barcoded 5' primer and a J-beta primer mix were used. TCRdb itself ran the 5' RACE reads through MiXCR, one entry per CDR3 protein. The data contain 800,000 or so distinct CDR3 sequences, about 59% of them seen just once; the ten biggest clones take up 28%. The CDR3 spans 14 residues. V lost 3 bases and J lost 2, with 10 bases in between. Per the germline V gene, CDR1 is MGHDK and CDR2 is SYGVNS. Sequencing was carried out using blood. The rearrangement links TRBV25-1 to TRBJ1-1; D remains ambiguous. This receptor was obtained from a man aged 25 to 40 in good health. CDR3 sequence: CASSDSLYNTEAFF. Written as DNA, the CDR3 is TGTGCCAGCAGTGATTCCCTGTACAACACTGAAGCTTTCTTT.